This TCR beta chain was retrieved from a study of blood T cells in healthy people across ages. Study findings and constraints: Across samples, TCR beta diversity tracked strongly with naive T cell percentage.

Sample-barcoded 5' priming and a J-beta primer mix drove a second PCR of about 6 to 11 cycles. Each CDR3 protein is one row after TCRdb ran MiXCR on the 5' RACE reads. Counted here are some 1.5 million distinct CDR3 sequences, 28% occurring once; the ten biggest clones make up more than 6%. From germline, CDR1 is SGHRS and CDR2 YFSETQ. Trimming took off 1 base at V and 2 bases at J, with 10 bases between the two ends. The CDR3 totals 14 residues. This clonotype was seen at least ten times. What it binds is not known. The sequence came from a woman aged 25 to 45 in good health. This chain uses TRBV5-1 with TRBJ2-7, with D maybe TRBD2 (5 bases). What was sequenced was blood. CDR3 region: CASSLTGSPYEQYF. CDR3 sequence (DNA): TGCGCCAGCAGCTTGACGGGATCCCCCTACGAGCAGTACTTC.